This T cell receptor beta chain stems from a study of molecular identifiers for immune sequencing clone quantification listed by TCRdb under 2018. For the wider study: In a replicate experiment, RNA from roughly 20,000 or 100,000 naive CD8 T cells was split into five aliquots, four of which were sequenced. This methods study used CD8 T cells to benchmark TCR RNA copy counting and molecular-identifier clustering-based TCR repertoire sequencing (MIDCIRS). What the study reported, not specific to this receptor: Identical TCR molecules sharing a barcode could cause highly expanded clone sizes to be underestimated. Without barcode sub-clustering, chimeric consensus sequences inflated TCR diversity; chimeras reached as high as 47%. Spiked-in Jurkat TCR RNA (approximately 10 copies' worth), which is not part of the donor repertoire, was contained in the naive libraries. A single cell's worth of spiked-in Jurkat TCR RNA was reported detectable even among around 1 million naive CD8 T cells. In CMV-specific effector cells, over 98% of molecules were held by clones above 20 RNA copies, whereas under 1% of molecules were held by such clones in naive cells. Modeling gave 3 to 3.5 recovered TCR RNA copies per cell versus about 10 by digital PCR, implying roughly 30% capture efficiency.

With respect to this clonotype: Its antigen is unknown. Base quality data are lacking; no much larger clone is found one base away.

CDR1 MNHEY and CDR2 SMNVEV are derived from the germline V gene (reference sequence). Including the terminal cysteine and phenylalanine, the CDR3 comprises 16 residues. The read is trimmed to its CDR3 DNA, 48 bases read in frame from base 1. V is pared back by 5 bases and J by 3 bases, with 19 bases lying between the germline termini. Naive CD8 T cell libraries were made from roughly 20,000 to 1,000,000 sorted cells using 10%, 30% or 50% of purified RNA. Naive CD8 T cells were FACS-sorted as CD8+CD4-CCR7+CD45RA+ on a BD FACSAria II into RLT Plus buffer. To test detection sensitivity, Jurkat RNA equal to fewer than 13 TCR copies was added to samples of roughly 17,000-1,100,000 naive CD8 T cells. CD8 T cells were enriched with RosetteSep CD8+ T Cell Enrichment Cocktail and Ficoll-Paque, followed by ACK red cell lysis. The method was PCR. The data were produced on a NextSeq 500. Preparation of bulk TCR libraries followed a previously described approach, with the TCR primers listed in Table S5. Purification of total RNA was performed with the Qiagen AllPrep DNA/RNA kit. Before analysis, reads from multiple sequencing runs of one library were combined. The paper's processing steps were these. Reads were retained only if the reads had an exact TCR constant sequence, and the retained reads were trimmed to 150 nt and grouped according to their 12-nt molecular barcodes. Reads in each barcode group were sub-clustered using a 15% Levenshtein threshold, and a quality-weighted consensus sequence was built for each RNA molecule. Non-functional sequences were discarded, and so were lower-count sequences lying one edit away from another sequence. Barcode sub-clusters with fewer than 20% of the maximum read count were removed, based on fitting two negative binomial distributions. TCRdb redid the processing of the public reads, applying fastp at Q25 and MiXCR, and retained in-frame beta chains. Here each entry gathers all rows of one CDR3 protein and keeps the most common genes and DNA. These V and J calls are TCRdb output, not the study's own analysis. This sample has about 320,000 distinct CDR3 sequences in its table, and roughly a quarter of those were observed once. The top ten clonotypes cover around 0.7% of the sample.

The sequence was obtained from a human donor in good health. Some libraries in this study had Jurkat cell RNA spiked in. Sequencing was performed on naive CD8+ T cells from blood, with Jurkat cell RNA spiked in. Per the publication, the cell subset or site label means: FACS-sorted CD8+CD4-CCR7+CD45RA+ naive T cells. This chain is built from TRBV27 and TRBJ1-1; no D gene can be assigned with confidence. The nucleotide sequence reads TGTGCCAGCAGTCCCCTTTGGCTGGGTTTGGACACTGAAGCTTTCTTT. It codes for CASSPLWLGLDTEAFF.